This T cell receptor (beta chain) was captured in a study of blood T cell repertoires in COVID-19. The sample holds one count of this clone. Methods used by the authors: Researchers report that nucleated cell counts were estimated from reference gene primer amplification. Sequencing used immunoSEQ multiplex PCR; TCRdb keeps in-frame clones, though not all of them. Clonal size and the V and J genes are those of that table, whereas D and trimming came from the DNA. The repertoire consists of about 280,000 clones, with nearly 90% occurring once and the leading ten covering around 0.92%. This receptor was taken from a woman younger than 45 who had recovered from COVID-19. Sequencing used PBMCs or T cells enriched from blood (not recorded which).

DNA for the CDR3: TGCGCCAGCAGCCAGGGACAGCAAGAGACCCAGTACTTC. This sequence encodes CASSQGQQETQYF. The genes are TRBV5-1 and TRBJ2-5; 7 bases are a match to TRBD1. V dropped 4 bases and J dropped 2; count of bases not matched to a gene: 2. The CDR3 is 13 residues long. The germline V gene has CDR1 SGHRS and CDR2 YFSETQ.